Shown below are 10 T cell receptor beta chains from a single sample sequenced in a study of brain T cells in children with intractable seizures. Clones were read by immunoSEQ multiplex PCR, and TCRdb kept only the in-frame ones, dropping some. The repertoire holds 110,000 or so clones, with 94% as singletons. The specimen comprised peripheral blood, sampled at surgery. The source is a boy less than two years old with hemimegalencephaly and intractable seizures.

This chain uses TRBV5-5 with TRBJ1-1; D not resolved. The V end was cut by 2 bases, the J end by 1 base, with 12 bases between. This CDR3 has 15 amino acids. Germline lookup yields CDR1 SGHKS and CDR2 YYEKEE (reference sequence). CDR3 loop: CASSLSASRNTEAFF. The DNA for the CDR3 is TGTGCCAGCAGCTTATCGGCCAGCCGGAACACTGAAGCTTTCTTT.

This chain joins TRBV18 and TRBJ2-5; 7 nucleotides match TRBD1. V gave up 6 bases and J gave up 2 bases; unmatched junction bases: 9. CDR1 KGHSH and CDR2 LQKENI come from the germline V gene. This CDR3 is 15 amino acids long. This CDR3 reads CASSPTGSDQETQYF. For the CDR3, the DNA is TGTGCCAGCTCTCCGACAGGGTCGGATCAAGAGACCCAGTACTTC.

This rearrangement joins TRBV6-1 to TRBJ2-7, with unresolved D. Germline lookup yields CDR1 MNHNS and CDR2 SASEGT. CDR3 size: 11 residues. Trimming shortened V by 2 bases and J by 3 bases, and 2 bases separated the two germline ends. The CDR3 here is CASSEFYEQYF. The CDR3 DNA reads TGTGCCAGCAGTGAATTCTACGAGCAGTACTTC.

V gene TRBV2 combines with J gene TRBJ2-3, with D unresolved. The V end lost 5 bases, the J end lost 2 bases, and 8 bases lay between the germline ends. CDR3 size: 13 residues. Germline loops: CDR1 SNHLY, CDR2 FYNNEI. The CDR3 nucleotides are TGTGCCAGCAGTCTACGACCCACAGATACGCAGTATTTT. Residues: CASSLRPTDTQYF.

The chain couples TRBV18 to TRBJ2-6; 10 nucleotides line up with TRBD1. Germline CDR1 is KGHSH and CDR2 is LQKENI. J gave up 0 bases and V 8 bases, and 4 bases lay outside the gene matches. CDR3 size: 16 residues. This CDR3 is CASTGTGVSGANVLTF. Written as DNA, the CDR3 is TGTGCCAGCACCGGGACAGGGGTCTCTGGGGCCAACGTCCTGACTTTC. The whole variable domain, filled in from reference TRBV18 and TRBJ2-6, reads NAGVMQNPRHLVRRRGQEARLRCSPMKGHSHVYWYRQLPEEGLKFMVYLQKENIIDESGMPKERFSAEFPKEGPSILRIQQVVRGDSAAYFCASTGTGVSGANVLTFGAGSRLTVL.

The chain employs TRBV7-2 and TRBJ2-1; D possibly corresponds to TRBD2 (6 bases). CDR1 SGHTA and CDR2 FQGNSA come from the germline V gene. V was clipped by 3 bases and J by 5 bases, with 14 bases between them. The CDR3 covers 15 residues. The CDR3 DNA sequence: TGTGCCAGCAGCTTTGGAGGCAGCGGGCACAATGAGCAGTTCTTC. Protein product: CASSFGGSGHNEQFF.

V is TRBV7-3 and J is TRBJ1-1; the D is unclear. Germline V gives CDR1 SGHTA, CDR2 FQGTGA. The V and J ends lost 0 bases and 1 base respectively, with 9 bases between them. CDR3 length equals 15 residues. The CDR3: CASSLTLPANTEAFF. The CDR3 DNA sequence: TGTGCCAGCAGCTTAACCCTGCCAGCGAACACTGAAGCTTTCTTT. Using reference TRBV7-3 and TRBJ1-1 for the parts outside the CDR3, the full variable domain is GAGVSQTPSNKVTEKGKYVELRCDPISGHTALYWYRQSLGQGPEFLIYFQGTGAADDSGLPNDRFFAVRPEGSVSTLKIQRTERGDSAVYLCASSLTLPANTEAFFGQGTRLTVV.

The chain couples TRBV4-3 to TRBJ2-7; TRBD1 is a possible D gene (5 bases). Trimming pared 6 bases from V and 6 bases from J, leaving 24 bases between. CDR1 and CDR2 from the germline V gene are LGHNA and YSLEER. This CDR3 comprises 16 residues. CDR3 region: CASSVTWTQTGGEQYF. The CDR3 nucleotides are TGCGCCAGCAGTGTCACTTGGACACAGACCGGTGGCGAGCAGTACTTC.

DNA of the CDR3: TGTGCCAGCAGCGAACTGGGACAGGCGAACACTGAAGCTTTCTTT. Its protein is CASSELGQANTEAFF. V usage is TRBV9 and J usage is TRBJ1-1; 8 nucleotides agree with TRBD1. Germline V gene data show CDR1 as SGDLS and CDR2 as YYNGEE. The ends lost 3 bases at V and 1 base at J; junction bases unmatched: 5. This CDR3 has 15 residues.

The rearrangement joins TRBV5-1 to TRBJ2-3, with TRBD2 matching 11 bases. The V segment lost 4 bases and the J segment 2 bases; nucleotides outside the gene matches: 3. The length of the CDR3 is 15 residues. Germline lookup yields CDR1 SGHRS and CDR2 YFSETQ. CDR3 DNA sequence: TGCGCCAGCAGCACACTAGCGGGAGTCACAGATACGCAGTATTTT. Residues: CASSTLAGVTDTQYF.